Listed below are T cell receptor beta chains from one sample, sequenced in a study of cytomegalovirus exposure and HLA in healthy donors. Measured with immunoSEQ multiplex PCR; TCRdb has only the in-frame clones, and not every one. In the table there are tens of thousands of clones, about 93% of which are singletons. Source material: PBMCs. Receptors were obtained from a woman under 30 in good health and CMV-seronegative. Both conserved end residues are part of each CDR3. The D gene is left open where the match is weak. The size field is filled for only some rows; it gives once, few, many or a size class.

d_gene,v_gene,j_gene,abundance,CDR3nt,CDR3aa
NA,TRBV7-2,TRBJ1-4,NA,TGTGCCAGCAGGTCGGACAGTTGGGGAAAACTGTTTTTT,CASRSDSWGKLFF
NA,TRBV19,TRBJ1-6,NA,TGTGCCAGTAGTCCAAGGACAGACAAACGTTCACCCCTCCACTTT,CASSPRTDKRSPLHF
TRBD1,TRBV7-2,TRBJ1-3,once,TGTGCCAGCAGCTTCCCACAGGGGGCAACCTTGTCTGGAAACACCATATATTTT,CASSFPQGATLSGNTIYF
NA,TRBV2,TRBJ2-1,NA,TGTGCCAGCAGGGGAGACCACTACAATGAGCAGTTCTTC,CASRGDHYNEQFF
TRBD1,TRBV28,TRBJ2-7,NA,TGTGCCAGTTGGACAGGGAGGTACGAGCAGTACTTC,CASWTGRYEQYF
TRBD1,TRBV9,TRBJ1-5,NA,TGTGCCAGCAGCGTACCCTTTCGAGACAGGGGCGGGAATCAGCCCCAGCATTTT,CASSVPFRDRGGNQPQHF
NA,TRBV25-1,TRBJ1-2,few,TGTGCCAGCAGTGATGGGGGAGGGGGAGGCTATGGCTACACCTTC,CASSDGGGGGYGYTF
NA,TRBV18,TRBJ2-7,few,TGTGCCAGCTCACGCGACAGGAACGAGCAGTACTTC,CASSRDRNEQYF
TRBD1,TRBV11-2,TRBJ1-2,NA,TGTGCCAGCAGCTTCGGACAGGGGAGTTACTATGGCTACACCTTC,CASSFGQGSYYGYTF
NA,TRBV27,TRBJ2-2,NA,TGTGCCAGCAGTTTAAGCCCTCCCGGGGAGCTGTTTTTT,CASSLSPPGELFF
NA,TRBV30,TRBJ1-1,NA,TGTGCCTGGAGTTGGGGAGGGCTGGGAGCTTTCTTT,CAWSWGGLGAFF
NA,TRBV6-5,TRBJ1-5,NA,TGTGCCAGCACCCCCCTTGAGTTCAATCAGCCCCAGCATTTT,CASTPLEFNQPQHF
TRBD1,TRBV11-3,TRBJ2-1,once,TGTGCCAGCAGCTTAGGAGACAGGGGATCCTACAATGAGCAGTTCTTC,CASSLGDRGSYNEQFF
NA,TRBV7-9,TRBJ1-5,NA,TGTGCCAGCAGCTCGACAGAAGTCAATCAGCCCCAGCATTTT,CASSSTEVNQPQHF
TRBD1,TRBV5-1,TRBJ1-4,once,TGCGCCAGCAGCCCGGACAGGGGGCAGGGAAAACTGTTTTTT,CASSPDRGQGKLFF
TRBD1,TRBV5-1,TRBJ2-7,NA,TGCGCCAGCAGCAAAGGACAGGGGGCCTACGAGCAGTACTTC,CASSKGQGAYEQYF